The clone carrying this TCR beta chain appeared a few times. Antigen specificity is unknown. Amplified regions were TCR beta CDR3 sequences from RNA transcripts. With the HTBI primer set, the TCR CDR3 went through a first round of RT-PCR. TCRdb independently ran MiXCR on the multiplex PCR reads; one entry per CDR3 protein. The table lists under 400,000 distinct CDR3 sequences, roughly 25% of them singletons. Lactation, pregnancy, other autoimmune disease or uncontrolled infection led to exclusion of patients. For the diagnoses, clinical symptoms, serum thyroxine and TRAb, thyroid ultrasound and orbital computed tomography were used. CDR3 length: 15 amino acids. V lost 3 bases to trimming and J lost 2 bases, with 13 bases between them. Per germline, CDR1 SNHLY and CDR2 FYNNEI. The data were obtained in a study of T cells in Graves' hyperthyroidism and ophthalmopathy. General study points: Peripheral blood also featured most of the thyroid clonotypes expanded above 0.001. Ophthalmopathy could be told apart from stable hyperthyroidism with a 13 V-J model.

Sequences were obtained from blood. V gene TRBV2 combines with J gene TRBJ2-5; D perhaps matches TRBD1 (6 bases). This TCR came from a man in his forties or fifties with Graves' hyperthyroidism. Here the CDR3 DNA reads TGTGCCAGCAGTGACACCAGGACAGCACAAGAGACCCAGTACTTC. Translated, it gives CASSDTRTAQETQYF.